This T cell receptor beta chain was obtained from a study of CD8 T cells in ankylosing spondylitis. Study-level points and caveats: Characteristic of ankylosing spondylitis blood, it appeared, was a TCR beta motif comprising several highly homologous variants.

TCRdb analysed the 5' RACE reads with MiXCR anew, one entry per CDR3 protein. The sample holds some 200,000 distinct CDR3 sequences; around 7.9% are singletons and the top ten take around 14%. This clonotype has just a few counts. The target antigen is unknown. Germline V gives CDR1 LGHNA, CDR2 YNFKEQ. V lost 0 bases and J lost 0, with 11 bases in between. This CDR3 has 16 amino acids. This receptor was taken from a male donor with ankylosing spondylitis. The chain combines TRBV4-2 with TRBJ1-1; no definite D call. Material: blood, either unsorted or a sorted T cell fraction (not recorded which). The CDR3: CASSQERTEMNTEAFF. CDR3 DNA: TGTGCCAGCAGCCAAGAAAGGACGGAAATGAACACTGAAGCTTTCTTT.